The clone carrying this T cell receptor (beta chain) came up a few times. The antigen is unknown. V shed 7 bases and J shed 3 bases, with 15 bases lying between them. The germline CDR1 and CDR2 sequences are SGHRS and YFSETQ. The CDR3 is made up of 14 amino acids. The data stem from a study of T cells after yellow fever vaccination. Findings and caveats of the study: Clonotypes shared by both compartments, CD4 and CD8, made up a small share. There was a possibility that FACS-sorted repertoires contained abundant clonotypes contaminating from the bulk population. The booster saw the reappearance of most primary-vaccination clones (roughly 96% CD4, around 88% CD8).

One entry per CDR3 protein results from TCRdb running MiXCR on the 5' RACE reads. The sample has some 300,000 distinct CDR3 sequences, 8.5% to 10% seen once. The chain joins TRBV5-1 to TRBJ2-3; possibly TRBD1 for D (6 bases). This sequence was found in a man between 18 and 35 years old who received the YFV17D yellow fever vaccine. This specimen was CD4+ T cells sorted from PBMCs, taken 5 days after the yellow fever booster vaccination. The CDR3 loop is CASRPGTNTDTQYF. The CDR3 nucleotides read TGCGCCAGCCGGCCCGGGACAAATACAGATACGCAGTATTTT.